This paragraph covers one T cell receptor (beta chain) sequence. The junction differs from germline at one of its ends, possibly a read error. These data come from a study of post-analysis software for immune sequencing data. Study context: Some patients lacked subtype; others had relapsing-remitting, secondary progressive or progressive-relapsing disease.

TCR beta cDNA libraries had unique molecular identifiers. MiXCR was run by TCRdb on the PCR reads, yielding one entry per CDR3 protein. The sample lists roughly 160,000 distinct CDR3 sequences, around 34% occurring once. The CDR3 spans 15 residues. This chain joins TRBV12-3 or TRBV12-4 and TRBJ2-3, with D possibly matching TRBD2 (6 bases). The sequences come from blood, collected after autologous hematopoietic stem cell transplantation. This receptor was obtained from a girl aged 10 to 17 with multiple sclerosis. The CDR3, as DNA: TGTGCCAGCAGCGGGAGTTCATTGTCGGCAGATGCGCAGTATTTT. Protein product: CASSGSSLSADAQYF.